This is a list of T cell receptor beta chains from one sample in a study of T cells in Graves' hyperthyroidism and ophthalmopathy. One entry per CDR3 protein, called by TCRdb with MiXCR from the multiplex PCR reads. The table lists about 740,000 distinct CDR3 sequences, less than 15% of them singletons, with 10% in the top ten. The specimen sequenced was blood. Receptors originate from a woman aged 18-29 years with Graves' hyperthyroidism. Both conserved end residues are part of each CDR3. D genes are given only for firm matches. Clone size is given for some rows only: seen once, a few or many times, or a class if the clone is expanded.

DNA: TGTGCCAGCACCCGGACAGGGACGTCCGACGGGTACACCGCCGAGCAGTACTTC
CDR3: CASTRTGTSDGYTAEQYF
V: TRBV2
size: .
D: TRBD1
J: TRBJ2-7

DNA: TGTGCCAGCAGCTTAGGAGGTTCCCTGGGAGAGCAGTTCTTC
CDR3: CASSLGGSLGEQFF
V: TRBV7-9
size: few
D: .
J: TRBJ2-1

DNA: TGTGCCAGCAGCTTAGCCAGCTTGAACGAGCAGTACTTC
CDR3: CASSLASLNEQYF
V: TRBV11-2
size: few
D: .
J: TRBJ2-7

DNA: TGCAGTGCTAGAGAGCTAGCGGGCACAGATACGCAGTATTTT
CDR3: CSARELAGTDTQYF
V: TRBV20-1
size: .
D: TRBD2
J: TRBJ2-3

DNA: TGTGCCAGCAGCTCAATCGGACTCTCCTACGAGCAGTACTTC
CDR3: CASSSIGLSYEQYF
V: TRBV7-8
size: few
D: .
J: TRBJ2-7

DNA: TGCAGTGCTAGCGGGAGGATCGGGGAGCTGTTTTTT
CDR3: CSASGRIGELFF
V: TRBV20-1
size: .
D: TRBD2
J: TRBJ2-2

DNA: TGTGCCAGTAGTACCATCCTTTGGGGGACTAGCAATCTACATGAGCAGTTCTTC
CDR3: CASSTILWGTSNLHEQFF
V: TRBV19
size: .
D: TRBD2
J: TRBJ2-1

DNA: TGTGCCAGCAGTCCGGGGACAGGTTTTTTAAGATCTTTCTTT
CDR3: CASSPGTGFLRSFF
V: TRBV28
size: .
D: TRBD1
J: TRBJ1-1

DNA: TGCGCCAGCAGCTTGGAACAGATAGAGGGCTACACCTTC
CDR3: CASSLEQIEGYTF
V: TRBV5-1
size: many
D: .
J: TRBJ1-2

DNA: TGCAGTGCTAGAGACCTACCCCTTCCAGCGGGAGCAGATACGCAGTATTTT
CDR3: CSARDLPLPAGADTQYF
V: TRBV20-1
size: many
D: TRBD2
J: TRBJ2-3

DNA: TGTGCCAGCGGACGGGACAGGGGGCAAGAGACCCAGTACTTC
CDR3: CASGRDRGQETQYF
V: TRBV11-2
size: many
D: TRBD1
J: TRBJ2-5

DNA: TGCGCCAGCAGCCCCTTCGGACTAGCGGTCGCGAACACCGGGGAGCTGTTTTTT
CDR3: CASSPFGLAVANTGELFF
V: TRBV4-3
size: .
D: TRBD2
J: TRBJ2-2

DNA: TGTGCCATCTCCGGTGACCACTCCTACGAGCAGTACTTC
CDR3: CAISGDHSYEQYF
V: TRBV10-3
size: few
D: .
J: TRBJ2-7

DNA: TGTGCCAGTAGTGTCCTTCGGGGGGGAACGTATAGCAATCAGCCCCAGCATTTT
CDR3: CASSVLRGGTYSNQPQHF
V: TRBV19
size: .
D: .
J: TRBJ1-5

DNA: TGTGCTAGTGGTTTGTCCGGCAGTGCCAGGGAGCTGTTTTTT
CDR3: CASGLSGSARELFF
V: TRBV12-5
size: few
D: .
J: TRBJ2-2

DNA: TGTGCCAGCAGCTTCTATGAGAACACTGAAGCTTTCTTT
CDR3: CASSFYENTEAFF
V: TRBV7-9
size: few
D: .
J: TRBJ1-1

DNA: TGTGCCAGCAGACCCCCGGGACTAGAGTCGCATGAGCAGTTCTTC
CDR3: CASRPPGLESHEQFF
V: TRBV7-2
size: .
D: TRBD2
J: TRBJ2-1

DNA: TGTGCCAGCAGTTTCGCACTAGCGGGATCCGAGCAGTACTTC
CDR3: CASSFALAGSEQYF
V: TRBV28
size: many
D: TRBD2
J: TRBJ2-7

DNA: TGTGCCAGCAGACTCTCAAATACGAGGACTGAAGCTTTCTTT
CDR3: CASRLSNTRTEAFF
V: TRBV12-3/TRBV12-4
size: many
D: .
J: TRBJ1-1

DNA: TGTGCCAGCAGCTTGAAATGGGGGGGAACCTACGAGCAGTACTTC
CDR3: CASSLKWGGTYEQYF
V: TRBV7-8
size: many
D: TRBD2
J: TRBJ2-7

DNA: TGCGCCAGCAGCGACGGACTAGCGGCCCCTTGGAGGGAGCAGTACTTC
CDR3: CASSDGLAAPWREQYF
V: TRBV4-3
size: many
D: TRBD2
J: TRBJ2-7

DNA: TGTGCCAGCAGCTTAAGGGCGCTAGCGGGACCTCAGCGGGAGCAGTTCTTC
CDR3: CASSLRALAGPQREQFF
V: TRBV11-1
size: many
D: TRBD2
J: TRBJ2-1

DNA: TGTGCCAGCTCAAGCACCGGGGCCCTGGTCAATCAGCCCCAGCATTTT
CDR3: CASSSTGALVNQPQHF
V: TRBV18
size: many
D: .
J: TRBJ1-5

DNA: TGTGCCAGCAGTCTGCTGACTAGCGGGAGGTCTCCGTTCTTC
CDR3: CASSLLTSGRSPFF
V: TRBV27
size: many
D: TRBD2
J: TRBJ2-1

DNA: TGTGCCACCAGCAGAGCCCGTACAGGGAGGTCGGATACGCAGTATTTT
CDR3: CATSRARTGRSDTQYF
V: TRBV15
size: few
D: .
J: TRBJ2-3

DNA: TGTGCCAGCAGACGGGACAGGGGTTGGAATCAGCCCCAGCATTTT
CDR3: CASRRDRGWNQPQHF
V: TRBV6-1
size: .
D: TRBD1
J: TRBJ1-5